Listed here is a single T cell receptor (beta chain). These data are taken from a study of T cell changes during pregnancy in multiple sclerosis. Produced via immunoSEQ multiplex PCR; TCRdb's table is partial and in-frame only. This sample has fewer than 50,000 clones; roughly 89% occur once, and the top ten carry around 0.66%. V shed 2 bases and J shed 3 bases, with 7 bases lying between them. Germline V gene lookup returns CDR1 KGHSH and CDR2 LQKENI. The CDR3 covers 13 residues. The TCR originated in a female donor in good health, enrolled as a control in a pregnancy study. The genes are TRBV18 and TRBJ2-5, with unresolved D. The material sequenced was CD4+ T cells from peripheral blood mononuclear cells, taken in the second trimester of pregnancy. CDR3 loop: CASSPGRKETQYF. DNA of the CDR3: TGTGCCAGCTCACCAGGCAGAAAAGAGACCCAGTACTTC.